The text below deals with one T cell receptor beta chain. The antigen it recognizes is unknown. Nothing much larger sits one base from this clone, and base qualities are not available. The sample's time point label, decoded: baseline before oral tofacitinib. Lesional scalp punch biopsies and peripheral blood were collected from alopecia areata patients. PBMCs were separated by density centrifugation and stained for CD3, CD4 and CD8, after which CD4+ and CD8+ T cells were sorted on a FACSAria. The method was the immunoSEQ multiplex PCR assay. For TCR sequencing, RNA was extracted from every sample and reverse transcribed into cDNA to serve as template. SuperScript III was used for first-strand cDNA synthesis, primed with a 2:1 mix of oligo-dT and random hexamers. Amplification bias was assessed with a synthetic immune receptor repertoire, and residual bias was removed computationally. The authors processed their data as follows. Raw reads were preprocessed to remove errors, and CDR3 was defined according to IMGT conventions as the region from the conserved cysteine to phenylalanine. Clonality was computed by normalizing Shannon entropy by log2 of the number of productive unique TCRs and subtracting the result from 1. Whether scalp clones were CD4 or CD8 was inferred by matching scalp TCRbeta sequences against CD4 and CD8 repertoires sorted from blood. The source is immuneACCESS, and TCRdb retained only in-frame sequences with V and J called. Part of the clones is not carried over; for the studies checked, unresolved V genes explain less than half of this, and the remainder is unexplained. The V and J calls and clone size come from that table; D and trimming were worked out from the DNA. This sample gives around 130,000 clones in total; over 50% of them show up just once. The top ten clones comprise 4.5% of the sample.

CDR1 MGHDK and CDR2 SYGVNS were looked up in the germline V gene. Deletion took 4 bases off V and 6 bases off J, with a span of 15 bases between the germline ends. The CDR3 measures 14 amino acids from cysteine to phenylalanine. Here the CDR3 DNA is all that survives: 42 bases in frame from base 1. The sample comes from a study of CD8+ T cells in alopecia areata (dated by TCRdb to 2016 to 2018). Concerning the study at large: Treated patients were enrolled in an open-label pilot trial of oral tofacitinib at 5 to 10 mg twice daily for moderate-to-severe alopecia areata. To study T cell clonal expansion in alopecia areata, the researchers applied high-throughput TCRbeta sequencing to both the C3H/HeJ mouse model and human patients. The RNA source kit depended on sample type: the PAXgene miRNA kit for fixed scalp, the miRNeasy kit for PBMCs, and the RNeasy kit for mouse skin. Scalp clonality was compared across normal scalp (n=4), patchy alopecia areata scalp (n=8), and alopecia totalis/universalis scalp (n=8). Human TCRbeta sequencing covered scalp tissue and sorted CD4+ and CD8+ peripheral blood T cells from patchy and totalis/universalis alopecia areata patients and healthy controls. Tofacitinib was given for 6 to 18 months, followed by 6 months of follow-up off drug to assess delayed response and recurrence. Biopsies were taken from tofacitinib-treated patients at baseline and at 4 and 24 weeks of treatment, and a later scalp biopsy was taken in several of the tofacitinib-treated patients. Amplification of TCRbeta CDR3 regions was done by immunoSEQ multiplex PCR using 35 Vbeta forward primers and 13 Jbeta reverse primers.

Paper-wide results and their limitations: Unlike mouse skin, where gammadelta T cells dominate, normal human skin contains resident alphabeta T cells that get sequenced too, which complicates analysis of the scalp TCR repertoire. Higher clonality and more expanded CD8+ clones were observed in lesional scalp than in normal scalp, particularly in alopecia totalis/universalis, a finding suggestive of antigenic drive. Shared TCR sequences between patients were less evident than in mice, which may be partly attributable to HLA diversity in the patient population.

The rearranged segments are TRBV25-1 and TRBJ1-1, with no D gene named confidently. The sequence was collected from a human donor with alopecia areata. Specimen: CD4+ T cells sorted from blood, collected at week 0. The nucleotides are TGTGCCAGCAGTGCGCTCTACAGTGTTCCTGAAGCTTTCTTT. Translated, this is CASSALYSVPEAFF.